The clone carrying this TCR beta chain was recorded at least ten times. Its target is unknown. Attached unique molecular identifiers marked individual cDNA molecules. TCRdb passed the 5' RACE reads through MiXCR, listing each CDR3 protein once. The top ten clones hold nearly 4.5% of a sample with about 90,000 distinct CDR3 sequences, about 12% of them seen once. The data are from a study of early T cells in non-severe SARS-CoV-2 infection. Overall study: With bulk RNA from unsorted whole blood as input, sequencing yielded unpaired chains.

The study, taken as a whole, reports: The VDJdb matching leaned toward anti-spike CD8 responses and overlooked private and CD4 specificities.

The CDR3 runs 15 residues. V lost 4 bases and J lost 6, with 18 bases in between. Germline loops: CDR1 SNHLY, CDR2 FYNNEI. The chain is built from TRBV2 and TRBJ1-1; no clear D. The sequence was collected from an adult who was a healthcare worker with PCR-confirmed SARS-CoV-2 infection or an uninfected control (not recorded which). The sample in question was whole blood, obtained at baseline. CDR3 bases: TGTGCCAGCAGTGGGGTAGGGAGGCCCTCCTCTGAAGCTTTCTTT. It specifies CASSGVGRPSSEAFF.